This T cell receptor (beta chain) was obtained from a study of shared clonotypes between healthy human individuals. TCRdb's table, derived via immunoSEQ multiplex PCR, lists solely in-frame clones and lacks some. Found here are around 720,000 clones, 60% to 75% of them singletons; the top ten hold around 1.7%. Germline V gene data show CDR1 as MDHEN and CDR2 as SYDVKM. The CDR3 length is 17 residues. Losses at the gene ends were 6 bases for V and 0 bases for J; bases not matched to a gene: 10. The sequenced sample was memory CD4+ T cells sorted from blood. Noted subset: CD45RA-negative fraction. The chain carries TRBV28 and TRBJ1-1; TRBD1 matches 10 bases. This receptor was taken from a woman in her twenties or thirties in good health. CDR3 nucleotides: TGTGCCAGCAGGTCGAGCGGGACAGGGGCGGTGAACACTGAAGCTTTCTTT. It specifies CASRSSGTGAVNTEAFF.